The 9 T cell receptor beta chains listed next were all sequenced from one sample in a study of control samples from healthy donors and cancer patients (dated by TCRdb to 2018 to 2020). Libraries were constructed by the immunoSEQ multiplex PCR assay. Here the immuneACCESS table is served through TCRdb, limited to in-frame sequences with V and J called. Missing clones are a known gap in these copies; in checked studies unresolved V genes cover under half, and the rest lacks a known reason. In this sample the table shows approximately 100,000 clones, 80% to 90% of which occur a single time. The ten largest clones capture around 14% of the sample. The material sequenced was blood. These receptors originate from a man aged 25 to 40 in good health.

The CDR3 coding sequence is TGCAGCGTTGAAGTATGGGGGGAGAATGGCTACACCTTC. The encoded protein is CSVEVWGENGYTF. This chain joins TRBV29-1 and TRBJ1-2; the D gene is possibly TRBD1 (5 bases). The CDR3 length is 13 residues. The germline V gene has CDR1 SQVTM and CDR2 ANQGSEA. The V end was cut by 1 base, the J end by 6 bases, with 12 bases between.

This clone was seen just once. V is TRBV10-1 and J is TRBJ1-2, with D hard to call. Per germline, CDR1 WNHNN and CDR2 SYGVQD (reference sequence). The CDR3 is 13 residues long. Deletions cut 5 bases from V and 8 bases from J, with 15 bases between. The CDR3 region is CASSHGLPGGYTF. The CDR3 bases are TGCGCCAGCAGTCACGGGCTACCGGGAGGCTACACCTTC.

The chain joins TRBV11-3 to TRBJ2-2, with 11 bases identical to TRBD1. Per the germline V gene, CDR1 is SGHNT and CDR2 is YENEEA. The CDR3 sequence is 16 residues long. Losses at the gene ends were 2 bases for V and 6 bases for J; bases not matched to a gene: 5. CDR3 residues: CASSLIGTGGAGELFF. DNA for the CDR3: TGTGCCAGCAGCTTAATCGGGACAGGGGGGGCCGGGGAGCTGTTTTTT.

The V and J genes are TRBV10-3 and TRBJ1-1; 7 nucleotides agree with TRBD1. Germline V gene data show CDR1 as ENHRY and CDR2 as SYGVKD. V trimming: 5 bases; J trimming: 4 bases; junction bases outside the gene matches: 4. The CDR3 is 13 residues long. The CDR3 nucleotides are TGTGCCATCAGTCCAGGGGGGAGCACTGAAGCTTTCTTT. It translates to CAISPGGSTEAFF.

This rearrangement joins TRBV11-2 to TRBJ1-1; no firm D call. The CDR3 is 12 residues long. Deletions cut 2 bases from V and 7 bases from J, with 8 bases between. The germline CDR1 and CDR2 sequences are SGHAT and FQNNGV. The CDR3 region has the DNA TGTGCCAGCAGCTTAAACAGACTTGAAGCTTTCTTT. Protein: CASSLNRLEAFF. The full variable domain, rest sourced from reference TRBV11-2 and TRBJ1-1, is EAGVAQSPRYKIIEKRQSVAFWCNPISGHATLYWYQQILGQGPKLLIQFQNNGVVDDSQLPKDRFSAERLKGVDSTLKIQPAKLEDSAVYLCASSLNRLEAFFGQGTRLTVV.

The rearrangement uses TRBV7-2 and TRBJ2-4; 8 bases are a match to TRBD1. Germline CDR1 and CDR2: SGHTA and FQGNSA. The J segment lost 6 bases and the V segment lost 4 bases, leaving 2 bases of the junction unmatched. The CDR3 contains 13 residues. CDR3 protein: CASSYDRGNIQYF. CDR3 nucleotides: TGTGCCAGCAGCTACGACAGGGGAAACATTCAGTACTTC.

Here the CDR3 DNA reads TGTGCCAGCAGCTTAGAGTCCCAGTTCTCCTACGAGCAGTACTTC. It specifies CASSLESQFSYEQYF. This rearrangement joins TRBV11-2 to TRBJ2-7, with D unclear. This CDR3 spans 15 amino acids. CDR1 SGHAT and CDR2 FQNNGV come from the germline V gene. V lost 0 bases and J lost 0, with 9 bases in between.

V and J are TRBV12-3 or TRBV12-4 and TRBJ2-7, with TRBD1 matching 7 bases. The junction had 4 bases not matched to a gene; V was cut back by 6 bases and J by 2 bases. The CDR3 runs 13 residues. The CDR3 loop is CASSSGGTYEQYF. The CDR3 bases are TGTGCCAGCAGCTCAGGGGGAACCTACGAGCAGTACTTC.

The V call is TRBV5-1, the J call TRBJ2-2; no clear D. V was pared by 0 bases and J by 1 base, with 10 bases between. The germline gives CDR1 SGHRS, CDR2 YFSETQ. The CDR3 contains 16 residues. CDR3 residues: CASSLAGQMNTGELFF. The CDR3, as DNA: TGCGCCAGCAGCTTGGCCGGGCAGATGAACACCGGGGAGCTGTTTTTT.